Presented here are 4 T cell receptor beta chains from one specimen sequenced in a study of shared clonotypes between healthy human individuals. CD45RO-negative CD8 cells positively selected for CCR7 made up the naive population, which excluded terminally differentiated effector memory CD45RA+ cells. Clones were sequenced by immunoSEQ multiplex PCR, and TCRdb holds only the in-frame ones, with some missing. The data contain some 2,000,000 clones, about 95% of them singletons. Sequenced sample: naive CD8+ T cells sorted from blood. These receptors all come from a man in his late teens or twenties in good health.

As for this clone: Relative to the germline gene, one junction end is altered; a read error may explain this. The chain combines TRBV2 with TRBJ2-2, with D possibly TRBD2 on 5 matching bases. The length of the CDR3 is 12 residues. CDR1 and CDR2 from the germline V gene are SNHLY and FYNNEI. The CDR3 here is CASSEEGGELFF. As DNA, the CDR3 is TGTGCCAGCAGCGAAGAGGGCGGGGAGCTGTTTTTT. The full variable domain, rest sourced from reference TRBV2 and TRBJ2-2, is EPEVTQTPSHQVTQMGQEVILRCVPISNHLYFYWYRQILGQKVEFLVSFYNNEISEKSEIFDDQFSVERPDGSNFTLKIRSTKLEDSAMYFCASSEEGGELFFGEGSRLTVL.

This chain connects TRBV27 to TRBJ2-7; D call uncertain. Trimming shortened V by 6 bases and J by 4 bases, and 13 bases separated the two germline ends. The germline V gene has CDR1 MNHEY and CDR2 SMNVEV (reference sequence). This CDR3 comprises 13 residues. CDR3 nucleotide sequence: TGTGCCAGCAGCGTGAGGCAGCGATACGAGCAGTACTTC. It codes for CASSVRQRYEQYF.

The rearrangement joins TRBV5-4 to TRBJ1-2; TRBD1 matches 7 bases. CDR1 is SGHNT, CDR2 YYREEE, per germline (reference sequence). The CDR3 extends over 16 amino acids. V was pared by 2 bases and J by 3 bases, with 10 bases of the junction left unmatched. This chain's CDR3 is CASSLSTGVFDYGYTF. CDR3 nucleotide sequence: TGTGCCAGCAGCTTAAGTACAGGGGTTTTTGACTATGGCTACACCTTC.

The V and J genes are TRBV5-3 and TRBJ1-3; D uncertain. TRBV5-3 is identified as an open reading frame with a role that is uncertain. Trimming stripped 0 bases from V and 7 bases from J, with 14 bases between. This CDR3 spans 15 amino acids. The DNA for the CDR3 is TGTGCCAGAAGCTTGGCCGATCGGGAAGGGAACACCATATATTTT. Protein: CARSLADREGNTIYF.